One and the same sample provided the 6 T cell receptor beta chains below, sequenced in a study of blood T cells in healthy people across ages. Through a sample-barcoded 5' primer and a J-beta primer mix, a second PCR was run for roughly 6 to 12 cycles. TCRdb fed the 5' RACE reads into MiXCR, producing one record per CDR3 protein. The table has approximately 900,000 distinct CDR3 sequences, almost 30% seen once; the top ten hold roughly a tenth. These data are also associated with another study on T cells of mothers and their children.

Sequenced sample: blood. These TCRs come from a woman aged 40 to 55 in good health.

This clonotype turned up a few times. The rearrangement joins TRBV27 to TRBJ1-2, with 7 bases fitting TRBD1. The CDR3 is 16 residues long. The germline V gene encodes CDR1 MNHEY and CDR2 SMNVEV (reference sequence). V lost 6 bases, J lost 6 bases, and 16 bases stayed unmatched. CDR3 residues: CASRYTTGTVRDGYTF. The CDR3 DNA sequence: TGTGCCAGCAGATACACGACAGGGACGGTACGGGATGGCTACACCTTC.

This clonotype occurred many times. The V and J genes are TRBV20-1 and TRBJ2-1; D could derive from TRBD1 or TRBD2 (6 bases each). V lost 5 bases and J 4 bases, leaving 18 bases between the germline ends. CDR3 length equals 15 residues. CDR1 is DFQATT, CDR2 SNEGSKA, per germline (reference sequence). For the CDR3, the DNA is TGCAGTGCTGACGTCGGGGGCAAATCATACAATGAGCAGTTCTTC. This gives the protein CSADVGGKSYNEQFF.

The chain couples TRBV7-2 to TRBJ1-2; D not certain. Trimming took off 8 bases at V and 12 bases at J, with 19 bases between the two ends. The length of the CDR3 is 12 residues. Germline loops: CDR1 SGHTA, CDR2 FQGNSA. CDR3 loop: CASSLGPNSNTF. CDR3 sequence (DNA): TGTGCCAGCTCCTTAGGGCCCAATTCCAACACCTTC.

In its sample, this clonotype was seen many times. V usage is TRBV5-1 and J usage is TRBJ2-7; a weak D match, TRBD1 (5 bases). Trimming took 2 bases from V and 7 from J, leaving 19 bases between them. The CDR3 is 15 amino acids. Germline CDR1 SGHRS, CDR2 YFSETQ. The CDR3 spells CASSFTRAQAGEQYF. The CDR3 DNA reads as TGCGCCAGCAGCTTTACAAGGGCTCAGGCAGGGGAGCAGTACTTC.

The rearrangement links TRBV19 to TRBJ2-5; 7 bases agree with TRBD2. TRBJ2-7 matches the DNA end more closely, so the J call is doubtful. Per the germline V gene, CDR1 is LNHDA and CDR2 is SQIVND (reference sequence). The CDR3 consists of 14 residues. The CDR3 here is CASSMASGAYEQYF. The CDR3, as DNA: TGTGCCAGTAGTATGGCTAGCGGTGCCTACGAGCAGTACTTC.

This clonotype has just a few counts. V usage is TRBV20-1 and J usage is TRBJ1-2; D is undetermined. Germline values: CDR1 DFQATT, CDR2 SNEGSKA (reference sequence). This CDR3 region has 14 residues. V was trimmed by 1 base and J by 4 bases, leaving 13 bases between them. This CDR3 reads CSARVGIEFYGYTF. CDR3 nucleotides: TGCAGTGCTAGAGTTGGGATCGAGTTCTATGGCTACACCTTC.